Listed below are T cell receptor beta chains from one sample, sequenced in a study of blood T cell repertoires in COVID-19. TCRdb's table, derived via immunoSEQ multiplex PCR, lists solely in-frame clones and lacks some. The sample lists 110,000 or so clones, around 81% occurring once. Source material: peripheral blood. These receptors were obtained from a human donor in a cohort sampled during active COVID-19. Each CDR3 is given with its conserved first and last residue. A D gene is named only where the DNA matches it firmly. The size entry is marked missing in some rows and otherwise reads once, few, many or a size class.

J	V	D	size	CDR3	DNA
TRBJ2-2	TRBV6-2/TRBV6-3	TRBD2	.	CASSLAGGSTGELFF	TGTGCCAGCAGTCTAGCGGGGGGATCCACCGGGGAGCTGTTTTTT
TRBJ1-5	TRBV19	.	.	CASSIAPIQGYFNQPQHF	TGTGCCAGTAGTATTGCCCCCATACAGGGTTATTTTAATCAGCCCCAGCATTTT
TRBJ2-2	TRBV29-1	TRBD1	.	CSAPSDRGPGELFF	TGCAGCGCTCCTTCGGACAGGGGGCCCGGGGAGCTGTTTTTT
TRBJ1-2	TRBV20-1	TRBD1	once	CSARDRVFYTF	TGCAGTGCGAGGGACAGGGTGTTCTACACCTTC
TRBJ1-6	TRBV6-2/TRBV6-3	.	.	CASSYSPDRRNNSPLHF	TGTGCCAGCAGTTACTCCCCGGACCGGAGGAATAATTCACCCCTCCACTTT
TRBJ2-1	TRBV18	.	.	CASSKTEGEQFF	TGTGCCAGCTCAAAAACGGAGGGGGAGCAGTTCTTC
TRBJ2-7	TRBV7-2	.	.	CASSLAPGTTAFYEQYF	TGTGCCAGCAGCTTAGCTCCCGGGACAACCGCATTCTACGAGCAGTACTTC
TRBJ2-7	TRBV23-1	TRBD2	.	CASSPPGGANPTSSYEQYF	TGCGCCAGCAGTCCCCCGGGAGGGGCGAATCCTACCAGCTCCTACGAGCAGTACTTC
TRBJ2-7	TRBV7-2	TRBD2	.	CASRGTSLSYEQYF	TGTGCCAGCAGGGGGACTAGCCTCTCCTACGAGCAGTACTTC
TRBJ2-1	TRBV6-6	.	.	CASSYSRGEQFF	TGTGCCAGCAGTTATTCCCGGGGTGAGCAGTTCTTC
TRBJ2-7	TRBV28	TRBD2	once	CASSFTGGSYEQYF	TGTGCCAGCAGTTTTACGGGAGGGTCCTACGAGCAGTACTTC
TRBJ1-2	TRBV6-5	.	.	CASSYSNTQNYGYTF	TGTGCCAGCAGTTACTCGAATACACAGAACTATGGCTACACCTTC
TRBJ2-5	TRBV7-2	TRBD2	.	CASSLVWAGVIETQYF	TGTGCCAGCAGCTTAGTTTGGGCGGGGGTAATCGAGACCCAGTACTTC
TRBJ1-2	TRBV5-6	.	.	CASSLGSMNLLQGNYGYTF	TGTGCCAGCAGCTTGGGTTCTATGAACTTGCTACAGGGTAACTATGGCTACACCTTC
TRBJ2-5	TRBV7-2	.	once	CASSAGYMETQYF	TGTGCCAGCAGCGCAGGGTACATGGAGACCCAGTACTTC
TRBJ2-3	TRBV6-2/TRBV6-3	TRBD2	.	CASSYAGGGDTQYF	TGTGCCAGCAGTTACGCGGGGGGCGGGGATACGCAGTATTTT
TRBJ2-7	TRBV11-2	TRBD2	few	CASSSDRVVAGVEQYF	TGTGCCAGCAGCTCCGACAGGGTGGTAGCGGGAGTCGAGCAGTACTTC
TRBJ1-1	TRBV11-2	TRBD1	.	CASSLSLDRGSAFF	TGTGCCAGCAGCCTCTCTCTGGACAGGGGTAGCGCTTTCTTT
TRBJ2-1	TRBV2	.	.	CASSAGWTNEQFF	TGTGCCAGCAGTGCAGGGTGGACCAATGAGCAGTTCTTC
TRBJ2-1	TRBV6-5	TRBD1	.	CASRPGQGFNEQFF	TGTGCCAGCAGGCCGGGACAGGGTTTTAATGAGCAGTTCTTC
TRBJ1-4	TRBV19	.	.	CASSVRSNEKLFF	TGTGCCAGTAGTGTTCGGAGTAATGAAAAACTGTTTTTT
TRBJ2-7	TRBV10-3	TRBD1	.	CAISESIRQGVNEQYF	TGTGCCATCAGTGAGTCGATACGTCAGGGGGTGAACGAGCAGTACTTC
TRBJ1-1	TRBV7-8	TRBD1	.	CASSSRDRGSNTEAFF	TGTGCCAGCAGCAGCCGGGACAGGGGATCAAACACTGAAGCTTTCTTT
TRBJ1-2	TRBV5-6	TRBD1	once	CASSPLTGGAGSGYTF	TGTGCCAGCAGCCCGCTGACAGGGGGCGCGGGGAGTGGCTACACCTTC
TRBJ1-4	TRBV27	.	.	CASSLYRDTTNEKLFF	TGTGCCAGCAGTTTATATCGGGACACAACTAATGAAAAACTGTTTTTT
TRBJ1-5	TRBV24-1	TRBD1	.	CATSDRQGGQHF	TGTGCCACCAGTGATCGACAGGGAGGTCAGCATTTT
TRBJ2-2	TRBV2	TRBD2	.	CASSPLGGGGDTGELFF	TGTGCCAGCTCCCCCCTCGGCGGGGGAGGGGACACCGGGGAGCTGTTTTTT
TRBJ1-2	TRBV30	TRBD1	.	CAWAGGAGYTF	TGTGCCTGGGCAGGGGGTGCTGGCTACACCTTC
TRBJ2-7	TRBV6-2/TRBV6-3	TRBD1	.	CASSYPGTGGGEQYF	TGTGCCAGCAGTTACCCTGGGACAGGGGGAGGCGAGCAGTACTTC
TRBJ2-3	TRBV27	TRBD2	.	CASSLPLAGGRVTQYF	TGTGCCAGCAGTTTGCCACTAGCGGGGGGGCGGGTTACGCAGTATTTT
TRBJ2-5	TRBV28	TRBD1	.	CASGSRGTEPQETQYF	TGTGCCAGCGGCTCTAGAGGGACAGAACCTCAAGAGACCCAGTACTTC
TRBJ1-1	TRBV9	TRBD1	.	CASSAGGQNTEAFF	TGTGCCAGCAGCGCAGGGGGCCAGAACACTGAAGCTTTCTTT
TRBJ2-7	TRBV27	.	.	CASSPLLAGVYEQYF	TGTGCCAGCAGTCCTCTTCTGGCAGGGGTCTACGAGCAGTACTTC
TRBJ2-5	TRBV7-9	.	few	CASSLSSEETQYF	TGTGCCAGCAGCTTGAGTAGCGAGGAGACCCAGTACTTC
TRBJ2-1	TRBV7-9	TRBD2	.	CASSFYLARPSGLYNEQFF	TGTGCCAGCAGCTTTTACCTCGCCAGACCTAGCGGGCTCTACAATGAGCAGTTCTTC
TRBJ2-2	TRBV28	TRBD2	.	CASTPGGWLAGGIDTGELFF	TGTGCCAGCACCCCTGGGGGCTGGCTAGCGGGAGGGATAGACACCGGGGAGCTGTTTTTT
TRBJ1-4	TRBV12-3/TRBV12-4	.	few	CASRRTTSLLFF	TGTGCCAGCAGAAGGACAACGTCGTTGCTGTTTTTT
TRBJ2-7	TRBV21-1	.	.	CASSTGLRAYEQYF	TGTGCCAGCAGCACGGGACTAAGAGCCTACGAGCAGTACTTC
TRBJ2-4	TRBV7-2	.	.	CASSLDGGRESGIQYF	TGTGCCAGCAGCTTAGACGGGGGACGGGAGTCGGGCATTCAGTACTTC
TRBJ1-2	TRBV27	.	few	CASSRDMNYGYTF	TGTGCCAGCAGTAGAGACATGAACTATGGCTACACCTTC
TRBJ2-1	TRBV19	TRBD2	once	CASTHRGGSSYNEQFF	TGTGCCAGTACCCACCGGGGGGGGAGTTCCTACAATGAGCAGTTCTTC
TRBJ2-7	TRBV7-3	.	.	CASSLGATEEQYF	TGTGCCAGCAGCTTAGGAGCGACAGAAGAGCAGTACTTC
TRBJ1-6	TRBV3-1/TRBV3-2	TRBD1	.	CASSPRQGIGSPLHF	TGTGCCAGCAGCCCGAGACAGGGGATTGGGTCACCCCTCCACTTT
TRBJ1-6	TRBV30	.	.	CAWGGSGNSPLHF	TGTGCCTGGGGGGGCAGCGGTAATTCACCCCTCCACTTT
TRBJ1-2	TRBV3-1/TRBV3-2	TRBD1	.	CASSLGGQGNGYTF	TGTGCCAGCAGCCTGGGAGGACAGGGGAATGGCTACACCTTC
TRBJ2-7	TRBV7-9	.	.	CASSLRRETAYEQYF	TGTGCCAGCAGCTTGCGACGGGAGACAGCCTACGAGCAGTACTTC
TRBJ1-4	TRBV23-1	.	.	CASSPPERVLAEKLFF	TGCGCCAGCAGCCCCCCTGAGAGGGTTTTGGCTGAAAAACTGTTTTTT
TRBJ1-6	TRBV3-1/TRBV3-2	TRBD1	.	CASSQGRTGGSYNSPLHF	TGTGCCAGCAGCCAAGGGAGGACAGGTGGCTCCTATAATTCACCCCTCCACTTT